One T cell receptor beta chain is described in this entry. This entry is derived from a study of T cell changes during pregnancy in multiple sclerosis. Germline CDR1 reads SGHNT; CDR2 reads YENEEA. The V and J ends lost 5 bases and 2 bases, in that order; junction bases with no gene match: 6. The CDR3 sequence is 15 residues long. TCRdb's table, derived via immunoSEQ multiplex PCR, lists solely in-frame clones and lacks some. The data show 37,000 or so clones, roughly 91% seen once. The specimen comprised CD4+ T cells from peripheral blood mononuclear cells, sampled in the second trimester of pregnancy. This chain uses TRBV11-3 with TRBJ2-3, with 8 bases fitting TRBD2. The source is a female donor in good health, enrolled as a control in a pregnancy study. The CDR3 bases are TGTGCCAGCAGCCCGGGGGGGGGCCCCACAGATACGCAGTATTTT. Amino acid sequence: CASSPGGGPTDTQYF.